Reported below is one T cell receptor (beta chain). Its target is unknown. This sequence may be a read error, since a much larger clone differs from it by one base. This sample was included in a study of T cells in Graves' hyperthyroidism and ophthalmopathy. Study-wide results and caveats: A model built on 13 V-J features separated ophthalmopathy from stable hyperthyroidism.

Germline V CDR1 and CDR2: KGHSH, LQKENI. CDR3 length: 15 residues. RNA transcripts were the template for amplifying TCR beta CDR3 regions. An initial round of RT-PCR targeting the TCR CDR3 relied on the HTBI primer set. TCRdb called the multiplex PCR reads again in MiXCR, with one record for every CDR3 protein. The profile shows about 580,000 distinct CDR3 sequences, about 14% of them singletons. This clonotype was sampled from a young woman with Graves' hyperthyroidism that later progressed to Graves' ophthalmopathy. Input material: blood. The rearrangement links TRBV18 to TRBJ2-1; 11 bases line up with TRBD2. Written as DNA, the CDR3 is TGTGCCGGCTCCCCACTAGCGGGAGAATATAATGAGCAGTTCTTC. Translation gives CAGSPLAGEYNEQFF.